The 27 T cell receptor beta chains in this list originate from one sample, sequenced in a study of shared clonotypes between healthy human individuals. Profiling relied on immunoSEQ multiplex PCR, and the TCRdb table lists in-frame clones only, not all of them. The sample contains 1,400,000 or so clones, 97% to 99% of which appear only once. The source material was naive CD4+ T cells sorted from blood. Sample subset: CD45RA+ positively selected. The receptors stem from a young man in good health.

In its sample, this clone was seen once. Here the CDR3 reads CASSVTGQGSNEQYF. The CDR3 nucleotides are TGTGCCAGCAGCGTGACGGGACAGGGGTCAAACGAGCAGTACTTC. The V gene is TRBV9, the J gene TRBJ2-7; 10 bases align to TRBD1. V lost 2 bases to trimming and J lost 5 bases; unmatched junction nucleotides: 7. From germline, CDR1 is SGDLS and CDR2 YYNGEE. This CDR3 has 15 amino acids.

This clone has a single count. The same CDR3 can be traced to other DNA sequences in this sample. This sequence joins TRBV15 and TRBJ2-7; no clear D gene. From germline, CDR1 is LNHNV and CDR2 YYDKDF (reference sequence). The length of the CDR3 is 13 residues. Trimming took off 0 bases at V and 2 bases at J, with 5 bases between the two ends. The CDR3 nucleotides are TGTGCCACCAGCAGAGATTACGCCTACGAGCAGTACTTC. Its protein is CATSRDYAYEQYF.

V and J are TRBV7-8 and TRBJ1-3; D remains unclear. In germline, CDR1 is SGHVS, CDR2 FQNEAQ. Trimming cost V 2 bases and J 3 bases, with 11 bases left between them. This CDR3 spans 15 amino acids. CDR3: CASSLSHSDGNTIYF. The CDR3 coding sequence is TGTGCCAGCAGCTTAAGTCATTCCGATGGAAACACCATATATTTT.

The chain carries TRBV5-1 and TRBJ2-3; D unresolved. V was pared by 0 bases and J by 0 bases, with 5 bases between. Germline lookup yields CDR1 SGHRS and CDR2 YFSETQ. The length of the CDR3 is 14 residues. The CDR3 sequence: CASSLVESTDTQYF. CDR3 DNA sequence: TGCGCCAGCAGCTTGGTGGAAAGCACAGATACGCAGTATTTT.

The gene calls are TRBV5-1 and TRBJ2-3; possible D gene TRBD2, 6 bases. CDR1 and CDR2 (germline): SGHRS, YFSETQ. The V and J ends lost 3 bases and 3 bases respectively, with 14 bases between them. The CDR3 spans 15 residues. Written as DNA, the CDR3 is TGCGCCAGCAGCTATCAGGGAGGTCGGACAGATACGCAGTATTTT. It is translated as CASSYQGGRTDTQYF.

The count of this clone is one. In the same sample, other DNA sequences code for this CDR3. V is TRBV19 and J is TRBJ2-7; D is unresolved. This CDR3 region has 14 residues. V was trimmed by 3 bases and J by 0 bases, leaving 9 bases between them. Per the germline V gene, CDR1 is LNHDA and CDR2 is SQIVND (reference sequence). The CDR3 protein is CASSIVASSYEQYF. The CDR3, as DNA: TGTGCCAGTAGTATTGTGGCTTCCTCCTACGAGCAGTACTTC.

The gene calls are TRBV7-6 and TRBJ2-2; D remains unclear. The CDR3 consists of 14 residues. Germline-derived CDR1 and CDR2 are SGHVS and FNYEAQ. Between the trimmed V and J ends, which lost 5 bases and 6 bases, there was a span of 13 bases. The CDR3, as DNA: TGTGCCAGCAGCCTAGAAGGCTTCCCCGGGGAGCTGTTTTTT. Translation: CASSLEGFPGELFF. Based on the CDR3 plus reference TRBV7-6 and TRBJ2-2, the full variable domain is GAGVSQSPRYKVTKRGQDVALRCDPISGHVSLYWYRQALGQGPEFLTYFNYEAQQDKSGLPNDRFSAERPEGSISTLTIQRTEQRDSAMYRCASSLEGFPGELFFGEGSRLTVL.

This chain uses TRBV19 with TRBJ2-3; weak D call: TRBD2 (5 bases). The length of the CDR3 is 14 residues. The V end was cut by 3 bases, the J end by 0 bases, with 7 bases between. Germline V gene lookup returns CDR1 LNHDA and CDR2 SQIVND (reference sequence). Here the CDR3 reads CASSMRTSTDTQYF. The CDR3 region has the DNA TGTGCCAGTAGTATGAGGACTAGCACAGATACGCAGTATTTT.

V is TRBV30 and J is TRBJ1-1, with TRBD1 matching 9 bases. The V gene's germline CDR1 is GTSNPN and CDR2 SVGIG (reference sequence). There are 16 residues in the CDR3. Unmatched junction bases numbered 11, after V lost 0 bases and J lost 6 bases. The CDR3 reads CAWSVLGQGIFPEAFF. In DNA form, the CDR3 reads TGTGCCTGGAGTGTATTAGGACAGGGGATATTCCCTGAAGCTTTCTTT.

With regard to this clone: Other nucleotide sequences from this sample produce the same CDR3. The rearrangement uses TRBV5-4 and TRBJ2-3; TRBD2 matches at 10 bases. Per germline, CDR1 SGHNT and CDR2 YYREEE (reference sequence). The CDR3 sequence is 16 residues long. V lost 4 bases to trimming and J lost 0 bases; unmatched junction nucleotides: 5. The DNA for the CDR3 is TGTGCCAGCAGCCCAAGGACTAGCGGAAGCACAGATACGCAGTATTTT. Protein sequence: CASSPRTSGSTDTQYF.

V is TRBV18 and J is TRBJ1-2, with 7 bases matching TRBD1. This CDR3 has 13 residues. Germline assignment: CDR1 KGHSH and CDR2 LQKENI. The V and J ends lost 7 bases and 8 bases, in that order; junction bases with no gene match: 10. DNA of the CDR3: TGTGCCAGCTTCTACGACAGGGAGGGCGGCTACACCTTC. This codes for CASFYDREGGYTF.

With respect to this clone: Other DNA sequences in this specimen translate into the identical CDR3. The chain combines TRBV7-9 with TRBJ2-7; 7 bases line up with TRBD2. With 3 bases clipped from V and 2 bases from J, the junction kept 4 bases outside the gene matches. The CDR3 runs to 14 residues. Germline values: CDR1 SEHNR, CDR2 FQNEAQ (reference sequence). The CDR3 loop is CASSLAGVAYEQYF. The CDR3 nucleotides read TGTGCCAGCAGCTTGGCGGGAGTAGCCTACGAGCAGTACTTC.

The J gene is TRBJ2-3, the V gene TRBV27; weak D call: TRBD1 (6 bases). Germline CDR1 and CDR2: MNHEY and SMNVEV (reference sequence). Trimming pared 3 bases from V and 6 bases from J, leaving 16 bases between. This CDR3 contains 15 residues. In DNA form, the CDR3 reads TGTGCCAGCAGTTTGAGGGACACCCGATTTGATACGCAGTATTTT. Its translation is CASSLRDTRFDTQYF.

V gene TRBV19 combines with J gene TRBJ1-4; TRBD1 agrees at 7 bases. Germline V gene lookup returns CDR1 LNHDA and CDR2 SQIVND (reference sequence). With V trimmed by 5 bases and J by 7 bases, 25 bases remained unmatched. The CDR3 has 20 residues. Written as DNA, the CDR3 is TGTGCCAGTAGTCTCAGGGGGAGACAGCGACTAATTTTAAGAGGTGAAAAACTGTTTTTT. This codes for CASSLRGRQRLILRGEKLFF.

The chain has TRBV18 and TRBJ2-7; TRBD2 matches 7 bases. Germline values: CDR1 KGHSH, CDR2 LQKENI. The CDR3 is 16 amino acids. The ends lost 2 bases at V and 3 bases at J; junction bases unmatched: 10. The CDR3 DNA sequence: TGTGCCAGCTCACCATACGAAAGCGGGGTTTACTACGAGCAGTACTTC. This encodes CASSPYESGVYYEQYF.

This clone showed up just once. Other DNA variants within this sample encode the same CDR3. The rearrangement links TRBV5-1 to TRBJ2-7, with D unresolved. Germline V lookup: CDR1 SGHRS, CDR2 YFSETQ. V was shortened by 0 bases and J by 1 base, with 8 bases between the two germline ends. The CDR3 covers 14 residues. The CDR3 nucleotides are TGCGCCAGCAGCTTGGATGTTTTTTCCTACGAGCAGTACTTC. It specifies CASSLDVFSYEQYF.

V gene TRBV5-5 combines with J gene TRBJ2-7, with 10 bases lining up with TRBD1. Germline V gene data show CDR1 as SGHKS and CDR2 as YYEKEE (reference sequence). Trimming at V came to 1 base and at J to 1 base, leaving 5 bases not matched to a gene. CDR3 size: 16 residues. The CDR3 nucleotides read TGTGCCAGCAGCTTGCGGGGACAGGGGAAATCCTACGAGCAGTACTTC. It translates to CASSLRGQGKSYEQYF.

The rearrangement links TRBV9 to TRBJ2-1, with TRBD2 identical over 11 bases. Trimming cost V 3 bases and J 5 bases; bases outside gene matches: 4. The CDR3 is 15 amino acids. The V gene's germline CDR1 is SGDLS and CDR2 YYNGEE. The CDR3 bases are TGTGCCAGCAGCGGTGGGACTAGCGGAAACAATGAGCAGTTCTTC. This codes for CASSGGTSGNNEQFF. Drawing the rest from reference TRBV9 and TRBJ2-1, the complete variable domain is DSGVTQTPKHLITATGQRVTLRCSPRSGDLSVYWYQQSLDQGLQFLIQYYNGEERAKGNILERFSAQQFPDLHSELNLSSLELGDSALYFCASSGGTSGNNEQFFGPGTRLTVL.

The chain recombines TRBV19 with TRBJ2-2; D ambiguous. Germline loops: CDR1 LNHDA, CDR2 SQIVND (reference sequence). The CDR3 extends over 13 amino acids. The V end lost 6 bases, the J end lost 5 bases, and 10 bases lay between the germline ends. CDR3 coding DNA: TGTGCCAGTAGCCCCGATAGGACCGGGGAGCTGTTTTTT. Protein sequence: CASSPDRTGELFF.

The chain employs TRBV7-9 and TRBJ1-1; D remains ambiguous. The V and J ends lost 3 bases and 0 bases respectively, with 11 bases between them. From germline, CDR1 is SEHNR and CDR2 FQNEAQ (reference sequence). This CDR3 comprises 15 residues. In nucleotides, the CDR3 is TGTGCCAGCAGCTTGGAAGAGGGATTGAACACTGAAGCTTTCTTT. This encodes CASSLEEGLNTEAFF.

The chain couples TRBV27 to TRBJ1-5; tentative D call: TRBD1 (6 bases). V lost 5 bases and J lost 4, with 18 bases in between. Germline V gene sequence: CDR1 MNHEY, CDR2 SMNVEV (reference sequence). The length of the CDR3 is 16 residues. The CDR3 DNA sequence: TGTGCCAGCAGTCGAAACGTGGACAGCTTGAATCAGCCCCAGCATTTT. Amino acid sequence: CASSRNVDSLNQPQHF.

The gene calls are TRBV7-8 and TRBJ1-1; no firm D call. V was clipped by 5 bases and J by 2 bases, with 9 bases between them. CDR3 length: 13 amino acids. Germline V gene lookup returns CDR1 SGHVS and CDR2 FQNEAQ. CDR3 sequence (DNA): TGTGCCAGCAGCGTCGACGGAAACACTGAAGCTTTCTTT. Its protein is CASSVDGNTEAFF.

The chain joins TRBV23-1 to TRBJ1-5; D is ambiguous. TRBV23-1 is placed among ORFs of uncertain function. Trimming took 7 bases from V and 6 from J, leaving 13 bases between them. The CDR3 spans 13 residues. This CDR3 reads CASTEAPPQPQHF. CDR3 DNA: TGCGCCAGCACTGAAGCCCCTCCTCAGCCCCAGCATTTT.

The chain recombines TRBV30 with TRBJ2-7; 10 bases line up with TRBD2. CDR1 and CDR2 from the germline V gene are GTSNPN and SVGIG (reference sequence). This CDR3 has 15 residues. The V segment lost 3 bases and the J segment 3 bases; nucleotides outside the gene matches: 8. The CDR3 bases are TGTGCCTGGAGCGGGACTAGCGTAGGTTACTACGAGCAGTACTTC. It specifies CAWSGTSVGYYEQYF.

J is TRBJ1-2 and V is TRBV9; D is ambiguous. The CDR3 has 11 amino acids. Germline V CDR1 and CDR2: SGDLS, YYNGEE. V was trimmed by 8 bases and J by 6 bases, leaving 11 bases between them. The CDR3 region is CASNLGNGYTF. CDR3 DNA sequence: TGTGCCAGTAACTTGGGGAATGGCTACACCTTC. Full variable domain (rest looked up from reference TRBV9 and TRBJ1-2): DSGVTQTPKHLITATGQRVTLRCSPRSGDLSVYWYQQSLDQGLQFLIQYYNGEERAKGNILERFSAQQFPDLHSELNLSSLELGDSALYFCASNLGNGYTFGSGTRLTVV.

This chain uses TRBV7-3 with TRBJ2-1, with 9 nucleotides matching TRBD2. Germline V gene lookup returns CDR1 SGHTA and CDR2 FQGTGA. V dropped 1 base and J dropped 3; count of bases not matched to a gene: 1. There are 15 residues in the CDR3. The chain's CDR3 is CASSLISGSYNEQFF. CDR3 coding DNA: TGTGCCAGCAGCTTAATTAGCGGGAGCTACAATGAGCAGTTCTTC.

The chain has TRBV7-3 and TRBJ2-3; D might be TRBD2 (5 bases). The CDR3 is made up of 15 amino acids. Germline lookup yields CDR1 SGHTA and CDR2 FQGTGA. Trimming took off 4 bases at V and 2 bases at J, with 13 bases between the two ends. CDR3 loop: CASSWKGETTDTQYF. DNA of the CDR3: TGTGCCAGCAGCTGGAAGGGAGAGACCACAGATACGCAGTATTTT.